A single sample is the source of the 21 T cell receptor beta chains below, sequenced in a study of T cell repertoires in cytomegalovirus infection. A single record per CDR3 protein comes from TCRdb applying MiXCR to the reads. The sample contains fewer than 550,000 distinct CDR3 sequences, 11% of which appear only once. The sequenced sample was PBMCs. Every receptor here comes from a human donor in good health (CMV status not recorded). Some clones in this sample may be carry-over from other donors' samples.

This clonotype has ten or more counts. The CDR3 DNA is TGTGCCAGCAGCCTCTTAGGATTCGGGGCATACAATGAGCAGTTCTTC. The encoded protein is CASSLLGFGAYNEQFF. The chain links TRBV7-2 to TRBJ2-1, with D possibly called TRBD1 or TRBD2 (5 bases each). V was clipped by 5 bases and J by 4 bases, with 18 bases between them. The CDR3 consists of 16 residues. CDR1 and CDR2 (germline): SGHTA, FQGNSA.

The V and J genes are TRBV23-1 and TRBJ2-5; D is possibly TRBD2 (6 bases). TRBV23-1 is sorted into the ORF group, with uncertain function. The V gene lost 8 bases and the J gene lost 5 bases, with 15 bases spanning the gap. This CDR3 has 13 amino acids. CDR3 protein: CASRTGERETQYF. The CDR3 nucleotides read TGCGCCAGCCGAACGGGGGAAAGGGAGACCCAGTACTTC.

This clonotype was observed at least ten times. The chain uses TRBV19 and TRBJ2-2; 7 bases are a match to TRBD2. This CDR3 comprises 14 residues. The germline CDR1 and CDR2 sequences are LNHDA and SQIVND (reference sequence). V was pared by 6 bases and J by 6 bases, with 7 bases of the junction left unmatched. The CDR3 DNA is TGTGCCAGTAGAGGACTAGAGGCGGCCGGGGAGCTGTTTTTT. It translates to CASRGLEAAGELFF.

This clonotype was seen ten or more times. CDR3 residues: CASSFGPEDGYTF. The CDR3 bases are TGTGCCAGCAGCTTTGGGCCAGAAGATGGCTACACCTTC. The gene calls are TRBV7-3 and TRBJ1-2; D not certain. Germline CDR1 reads SGHTA; CDR2 reads FQGTGA. Trimming cost V 3 bases and J 6 bases, with 11 bases left between them. CDR3 length: 13 residues. The full variable domain, its missing parts supplied by reference TRBV7-3 and TRBJ1-2, is GAGVSQTPSNKVTEKGKYVELRCDPISGHTALYWYRQSLGQGPEFLIYFQGTGAADDSGLPNDRFFAVRPEGSVSTLKIQRTERGDSAVYLCASSFGPEDGYTFGSGTRLTVV.

This clonotype was detected many times. The chain employs TRBV7-9 and TRBJ1-2; no reliable D call. Germline assignment: CDR1 SEHNR and CDR2 FQNEAQ (reference sequence). The length of the CDR3 is 13 residues. Trimming took off 1 base at V and 6 bases at J, with 9 bases between the two ends. CDR3 in amino acids: CASSLETTDGYTF. Here the CDR3 DNA reads TGTGCCAGCAGCTTAGAGACAACAGATGGCTACACCTTC.

This clonotype has at least ten counts. The chain couples TRBV29-1 to TRBJ2-1; D remains ambiguous. The CDR3 consists of 11 residues. V dropped 5 bases and J dropped 7 bases, with 9 bases sitting between them. Germline lookup yields CDR1 SQVTM and CDR2 ANQGSEA. In DNA form, the CDR3 reads TGCAGCGTTCCCACTAAGAATGAGCAGTTCTTC. Translated, it gives CSVPTKNEQFF.

The gene calls are TRBV5-4 and TRBJ2-2; maybe TRBD1 (5 bases). CDR3 size: 15 residues. Germline V gene sequence: CDR1 SGHNT, CDR2 YYREEE (reference sequence). Trimming stripped 4 bases from V and 0 bases from J, with 10 bases between. CDR3 sequence reads: CASSTGYSNTGELFF. DNA for the CDR3: TGTGCCAGCAGCACAGGATATTCGAACACCGGGGAGCTGTTTTTT.

The rearrangement joins TRBV5-4 to TRBJ2-1, with a possible D match to TRBD1 (6 bases). Looked up from germline, CDR1 is SGHNT and CDR2 is YYREEE (reference sequence). The CDR3 loop spans 13 amino acids. The V end lost 0 bases, the J end lost 8 bases, and 9 bases lay between the germline ends. CDR3 sequence: CASSLGRGDEQFF. CDR3 sequence (DNA): TGTGCCAGCAGCTTGGGCAGGGGCGATGAGCAGTTCTTC.

This rearrangement joins TRBV5-5 to TRBJ2-5; 7 bases align to TRBD1. The CDR3 has 14 residues. Germline V CDR1 and CDR2: SGHKS, YYEKEE (reference sequence). The junction had 10 bases not matched to a gene; V was cut back by 6 bases and J by 5 bases. CDR3 in DNA: TGTGCCAGCACCACCCACAGGGGTTGGGAGACCCAGTACTTC. Translated: CASTTHRGWETQYF.

This clonotype has just a few counts. V usage is TRBV24-1 and J usage is TRBJ2-2; D possibly corresponds to TRBD2 (5 bases). The CDR3 runs 14 residues. Germline loops: CDR1 KGHDR, CDR2 SFDVKD. Deletions cut 3 bases from V and 3 bases from J, with 7 bases between. This CDR3 is CATSDIAHTGELFF. For the CDR3, the DNA is TGTGCCACCAGTGATATAGCGCACACCGGGGAGCTGTTTTTT.

The CDR3 sequence is CASSLGTVFSPLHF. The CDR3, as DNA: TGTGCCAGCAGCCTCGGGACAGTTTTTTCACCCCTCCACTTT. The V and J genes are TRBV3-1 and TRBJ1-6, with TRBD1 matching 7 bases. The germline CDR1 and CDR2 sequences are LGHDT and YNNKEL (reference sequence). Trimming cost V 4 bases and J 9 bases; bases outside gene matches: 6. CDR3 length: 14 amino acids.

This clonotype was found many times. The J gene is TRBJ2-3, the V gene TRBV7-9, with D uncertain. Deletions cut 0 bases from V and 4 bases from J, with 5 bases between. CDR1 and CDR2 (germline): SEHNR, FQNEAQ (reference sequence). CDR3 size: 13 residues. The CDR3, as DNA: TGTGCCAGCAGCTTAGCAGGCGCAGATACGCAGTATTTT. The encoded protein is CASSLAGADTQYF.

The CDR3 is CASTVRGAEKLFF. CDR3 sequence (DNA): TGTGCCAGCACCGTCAGGGGTGCCGAAAAACTGTTTTTT. V usage is TRBV28 and J usage is TRBJ1-4, with a possible D match to TRBD1 (6 bases). Looked up from germline, CDR1 is MDHEN and CDR2 is SYDVKM. Trimming shortened V by 7 bases and J by 8 bases, and 14 bases separated the two germline ends. This CDR3 has 13 amino acids.

The rearrangement uses TRBV6-2 or TRBV6-3 and TRBJ2-4; 7 bases match TRBD1. The V and J ends lost 7 bases and 6 bases, in that order; junction bases with no gene match: 9. CDR1 and CDR2 (germline): MNHEY, SVGEGT. The CDR3 is made up of 14 amino acids. CDR3 nucleotides: TGTGCCAGCACCCCGCTCCGGGACAGAAACATTCAGTACTTC. This translates into CASTPLRDRNIQYF.

V usage is TRBV27 and J usage is TRBJ1-6, with 9 bases that match TRBD1. After removal of 8 bases from V and 10 bases from J, the junction contained 6 bases not matched to a gene. This CDR3 comprises 13 residues. Germline CDR1 MNHEY, CDR2 SMNVEV (reference sequence). For the CDR3, the DNA is TGTGCCAGCGGGGACAGGGACGAGTCACCCCTCCACTTT. It translates to CASGDRDESPLHF.

In its sample, this clonotype was seen many times. V is TRBV19 and J is TRBJ2-2, with 10 bases fitting TRBD2. CDR1 LNHDA and CDR2 SQIVND come from the germline V gene (reference sequence). Losses at the gene ends were 6 bases for V and 4 bases for J; bases not matched to a gene: 17. This CDR3 region has 19 residues. CDR3 protein: CASRPGGLAGVPSTGELFF. The CDR3 nucleotides read TGTGCCAGTAGGCCGGGGGGTCTAGCGGGAGTACCCAGCACCGGGGAGCTGTTTTTT.

This rearrangement joins TRBV20-1 to TRBJ1-5; 10 bases align to TRBD1. V shed 6 bases, J shed 5 bases, and the junction held 10 bases outside the gene matches. The CDR3 extends over 15 amino acids. CDR1 DFQATT and CDR2 SNEGSKA come from the germline V gene (reference sequence). In nucleotides, the CDR3 is TGCAGTGCCGAGTCCGGGACAGGGGTTGATCAGCCCCAGCATTTT. This gives the protein CSAESGTGVDQPQHF.

This clonotype was seen repeatedly, ten times or more. The CDR3 bases are TGTGCCAGCAGCTTAGGGACAGGGTCGGATACGCAGTATTTT. It is translated as CASSLGTGSDTQYF. The chain has TRBV7-2 and TRBJ2-3, with TRBD1 matching over 8 bases. Looked up from germline, CDR1 is SGHTA and CDR2 is FQGNSA. The trim removed 1 base at V and 6 bases at J, leaving 3 bases unmatched. The CDR3 consists of 14 residues. Based on the CDR3 plus reference TRBV7-2 and TRBJ2-3, the full variable domain is GAGVSQSPSNKVTEKGKDVELRCDPISGHTALYWYRQSLGQGLEFLIYFQGNSAPDKSGLPSDRFSAERTGGSVSTLTIQRTQQEDSAVYLCASSLGTGSDTQYFGPGTRLTVL.

This clonotype has ten or more counts. The rearrangement links TRBV2 to TRBJ2-5; a weak D match, TRBD2 (5 bases). The length of the CDR3 is 13 residues. V shed 4 bases and J shed 4 bases, with 10 bases lying between them. Germline V gene lookup returns CDR1 SNHLY and CDR2 FYNNEI. The CDR3 DNA reads as TGTGCCAGCAGTGGTGGAGAGGGAGAGACCCAGTACTTC. Protein: CASSGGEGETQYF.

This clonotype was seen repeatedly, ten times or more. The V and J genes are TRBV29-1 and TRBJ2-2, with TRBD1 matching 8 bases. Germline values: CDR1 SQVTM, CDR2 ANQGSEA. The CDR3 sequence is 13 residues long. V gave up 8 bases and J gave up 6 bases; unmatched junction bases: 8. CDR3 DNA: TGCAGCTCTCGACAGGGGCCCGCCGGGGAGCTGTTTTTT. As protein: CSSRQGPAGELFF.

This clonotype was recorded a few times. The chain couples TRBV4-2 to TRBJ1-2, with D possibly matching TRBD1 (6 bases). CDR3 size: 16 residues. V lost 0 bases, J lost 1 base, and 12 bases lay in between. CDR1 is LGHNA, CDR2 YNFKEQ, per germline. The CDR3, as DNA: TGTGCCAGCAGCCAAGATGGGCGACAGGATAACTATGGCTACACCTTC. Protein: CASSQDGRQDNYGYTF.